This T cell receptor (beta chain) was observed in a study of regulatory T cells in long-lasting Graves disease. Overall study results and limits: There were preferences for TRBV28, TRBJ1-2 and TRBJ2-5 in persistent disease. TCR diversity was lower in persistent than newly diagnosed Graves' disease.

The authors built TCR beta libraries using iRepertoire HTBI primers and Arm-PCR of CDR3 regions. Study processing details: Identified segments across samples numbered 55 to 70 TRBV and roughly 15 TRBJ. From the multiplex PCR reads, TCRdb called clonotypes with MiXCR, one entry per CDR3 protein. What appears here as the V and J calls and clone size reflects TCRdb's work, not the paper's. The sample carries around 420,000 distinct CDR3 sequences, around 15% recorded once. Time point: newly diagnosed GD, antithyroid drugs for less than 3 months. From RNA extracted from PBMCs, the TCR library was made. About 8.8 milliliters of peripheral blood went into EDTA tubes. As to this clonotype: The antigen is unknown.

Germline loops: CDR1 SGHRS, CDR2 YFSETQ. Trimming removed 4 bases from V and 0 bases from J; junction bases left unmatched: 6. The CDR3 loop spans 16 amino acids. The chain couples TRBV5-1 to TRBJ1-3; 8 bases are shared with TRBD1. The TCR was taken from a female donor with Graves disease. Material: peripheral blood mononuclear cells (PBMCs), obtained at new diagnosis, from a patient treated with antithyroid drugs. The CDR3 is CASSATGAISGNTIYF. The CDR3 region has the DNA TGCGCCAGCAGCGCGACAGGGGCGATCTCTGGAAACACCATATATTTT.